These 17 T cell receptor beta chains came from one sample sequenced in a study of cytomegalovirus exposure and HLA in healthy donors. 13 Jbeta primers and 60 Vbeta primers were used for the PCR. Sequenced by immunoSEQ multiplex PCR; TCRdb stores in-frame clones only, minus some. Of 130,000 or so clones listed, 60% to 80% are singletons. Sequenced sample: PBMCs. The origin of the receptors is a woman aged 55 to 70 in good health and CMV-seronegative.

The chain joins TRBV4-1 to TRBJ2-5; maybe TRBD2 (5 bases). Germline values: CDR1 MGHRA, CDR2 YSYEKL. The CDR3 sequence is 15 residues long. V lost 3 bases, J lost 2 bases, and 13 bases lay in between. The CDR3: CASSQIGRKQETQYF. In nucleotides, the CDR3 is TGCGCCAGCAGCCAGATAGGGAGAAAACAAGAGACCCAGTACTTC.

The CDR3 reads CASSFGGPTYEQYF. The CDR3, as DNA: TGTGCCAGCAGCTTTGGTGGGCCGACCTACGAGCAGTACTTC. This chain uses TRBV7-3 with TRBJ2-7; unclear D gene. V was shortened by 3 bases and J by 2 bases, with 11 bases between the two germline ends. CDR3 length: 14 amino acids. Germline loops: CDR1 SGHTA, CDR2 FQGTGA.

The V call is TRBV2, the J call TRBJ1-6, with 7 bases identical to TRBD1. Trimming took 3 bases from V and 10 from J; bases not matched to a gene: 9. Germline V gene lookup returns CDR1 SNHLY and CDR2 FYNNEI. The length of the CDR3 is 15 residues. The CDR3 nucleotides are TGTGCCAGCAGTGAGAGGACAGGATTGAGCTCACCCCTCCACTTT. This codes for CASSERTGLSSPLHF.

This clone was counted once. The J gene is TRBJ2-2, the V gene TRBV15; 9 bases line up with TRBD2. V dropped 5 bases and J dropped 3; count of bases not matched to a gene: 10. In germline, CDR1 is LNHNV, CDR2 YYDKDF (reference sequence). CDR3 size: 17 residues. CDR3 sequence reads: CATSVDSGGWDTGELFF. CDR3 coding DNA: TGTGCCACCAGCGTGGATAGCGGGGGATGGGACACCGGGGAGCTGTTTTTT.

The V call is TRBV5-5, the J call TRBJ1-1; TRBD1 aligns across 7 bases. CDR1 SGHKS and CDR2 YYEKEE come from the germline V gene (reference sequence). The CDR3 has 15 residues. J was trimmed by 2 bases and V by 1 base; bases with no gene match: 5. CDR3 sequence reads: CASSLTGTVNTEAFF. The CDR3 nucleotides read TGTGCCAGCAGCTTGACCGGGACAGTTAACACTGAAGCTTTCTTT.

In its sample, this clone was seen a few times. The chain combines TRBV27 with TRBJ2-7; tentatively, D is TRBD1 (6 bases). V dropped 5 bases and J dropped 11 bases, with 19 bases sitting between them. Germline CDR1 is MNHEY and CDR2 is SMNVEV (reference sequence). The CDR3 consists of 13 residues. The CDR3 protein is CASSPRQARKEYF. CDR3 sequence (DNA): TGTGCCAGCAGTCCTCGACAGGCTAGAAAGGAGTACTTC.

As to this clone: The germline gene is not matched at one end of the junction; a read error may be the cause. The chain carries TRBV7-7 and TRBJ2-1, with 10 bases matching TRBD1. The CDR3 runs to 17 residues. Germline V gene data show CDR1 as SSHAT and CDR2 as FNYEAQ (reference sequence). This CDR3 reads CASSLRTGTGAYNEQFF. The CDR3, as DNA: TGTGCTAGCAGCTTGAGAACCGGGACAGGGGCCTACAATGAGCAGTTCTTC.

The rearrangement joins TRBV6-1 to TRBJ1-1; 8 nucleotides agree with TRBD1. Germline lookup yields CDR1 MNHNS and CDR2 SASEGT. This CDR3 comprises 13 residues. The V gene end was trimmed by 7 bases and the J gene end by 4 bases; junction bases not matched to a gene: 5. CDR3 sequence reads: CASKHTGGTEAFF. The CDR3 DNA reads as TGTGCCAGCAAGCACACAGGGGGCACTGAAGCTTTCTTT.

This rearrangement joins TRBV7-9 to TRBJ2-1, with 7 bases identical to TRBD1. The V and J ends lost 1 base and 9 bases, in that order; junction bases with no gene match: 15. There are 17 residues in the CDR3. Germline V CDR1 and CDR2: SEHNR, FQNEAQ (reference sequence). CDR3 region: CASSLELIRDSQTEQFF. For the CDR3, the DNA is TGTGCCAGCAGCTTAGAGCTTATCCGGGACAGCCAGACTGAGCAGTTCTTC.

This chain joins TRBV19 and TRBJ1-4; 7 bases agree with TRBD1. CDR3 size: 16 residues. The V gene's germline CDR1 is LNHDA and CDR2 SQIVND (reference sequence). The junction had 8 bases not matched to a gene; V was cut back by 5 bases and J by 2 bases. The CDR3 loop reads CASSPQQGLTNEKLFF. As DNA, the CDR3 is TGTGCCAGTAGTCCTCAACAGGGGCTCACTAATGAAAAACTGTTTTTT.

This clone was detected only once. V and J are TRBV5-3 and TRBJ1-1; 9 nucleotides match TRBD1. TRBV5-3 qualifies as an ORF whose function is uncertain. The trim removed 4 bases at V and 5 bases at J, leaving 12 bases unmatched. There are 16 residues in the CDR3. The CDR3: CARSGPGTGLRTEAFF. The CDR3 nucleotides read TGTGCCAGAAGCGGACCCGGGACAGGGCTCAGGACTGAAGCTTTCTTT.

Turning to this clone: Other DNA sequences in the same sample also yield this CDR3. This chain connects TRBV19 to TRBJ1-1; TRBD1 agrees at 7 bases. The CDR3 loop spans 13 amino acids. CDR1 is LNHDA, CDR2 SQIVND, per germline (reference sequence). V lost 4 bases, J lost 11 bases, and 10 bases stayed unmatched. CDR3 loop: CASSTGTVREAFF. The DNA of the CDR3 is TGTGCCAGTAGTACCGGGACAGTAAGAGAGGCTTTCTTT.

The chain joins TRBV6-1 to TRBJ2-1; 7 bases align to TRBD2. Germline CDR1 is MNHNS and CDR2 is SASEGT. The length of the CDR3 is 13 residues. The J segment lost 10 bases and the V segment lost 4 bases, leaving 7 bases of the junction unmatched. CDR3 DNA sequence: TGTGCCAGCAGTGGGGGTGGAGCGGGAGAGCAGTTCTTC. It encodes CASSGGGAGEQFF.

This chain uses TRBV22-1 with TRBJ1-5; the listed D gene, TRBD1, was not tested against the DNA. TRBV22-1 is a pseudogene locus. The length of the CDR3 is 18 residues. In DNA form, the CDR3 reads TGTCCTGGGAGCGGCACATTATGGGGAAAGGGGGATAATCAGCCCCAGCATTTT. This translates into CPGSGTLWGKGDNQPQHF.

The chain employs TRBV30 and TRBJ1-1; D remains unclear. Germline V lookup: CDR1 GTSNPN, CDR2 SVGIG (reference sequence). The CDR3 is 12 amino acids. V was shortened by 1 base and J by 11 bases, with 14 bases between the two germline ends. The CDR3: CAWSARVPHAFF. In nucleotides, the CDR3 is TGTGCCTGGAGTGCCCGGGTCCCGCACGCTTTCTTT.

This chain uses TRBV14 with TRBJ2-7; TRBD2 matches at 10 bases. V lost 0 bases to trimming and J lost 6 bases; unmatched junction nucleotides: 14. Per germline, CDR1 SGHDN and CDR2 FVKESK. This CDR3 has 18 amino acids. CDR3 in DNA: TGTGCCAGCAGCCAAGAACAGGGGGGTCTGGGACTAGCGTCCGAGCAGTACTTC. Residues: CASSQEQGGLGLASEQYF.

The sample holds a few counts of this clone. The chain is built from TRBV6-6 and TRBJ2-1; 9 nucleotides agree with TRBD1. The V segment lost 1 base and the J segment 5 bases; nucleotides outside the gene matches: 3. The germline gives CDR1 MNHNY, CDR2 SVGAGI (reference sequence). This CDR3 has 15 residues. The CDR3 DNA reads as TGTGCCAGCAGTTACTGGACAGGGGCCGACAATGAGCAGTTCTTC. It is translated as CASSYWTGADNEQFF.